The rows below give T cell receptor beta chains drawn from one sample of a study of blood T cell repertoires in COVID-19. The assay was immunoSEQ multiplex PCR, and TCRdb's table has in-frame clones only and misses some. Of about 270,000 clones in the sample, 81% were seen once. Sequencing used peripheral blood. Source of these receptors: a woman aged 55-69 years with active or convalescent COVID-19. CDR3s include the opening cysteine and the closing phenylalanine or tryptophan. A D gene is named only where the DNA matches it firmly. Size is stated for part of the rows, as once, few or many counts, or as a class when the clone is expanded.

v_call: TRBV10-3; j_call: TRBJ2-1; d_call: .; clone_size: few; cdr3_aa: CAISEGRDNEQFF; cdr3_nt: TGTGCCATCAGTGAGGGCCGGGACAATGAGCAGTTCTTC
v_call: TRBV3-1/TRBV3-2; j_call: TRBJ1-5; d_call: .; clone_size: few; cdr3_aa: CASSQGPGLGARGDHQPQHF; cdr3_nt: TGTGCCAGCAGCCAAGGGCCGGGGCTGGGGGCGCGGGGGGACCATCAGCCCCAGCATTTT
v_call: TRBV4-3; j_call: TRBJ1-6; d_call: .; clone_size: .; cdr3_aa: CASSQQPGYNSPLHF; cdr3_nt: TGCGCCAGCAGCCAACAACCAGGATACAATTCACCCCTCCACTTT
v_call: TRBV3-1/TRBV3-2; j_call: TRBJ2-2; d_call: .; clone_size: .; cdr3_aa: CASSQDRRAALFF; cdr3_nt: TGTGCCAGCAGCCAAGATAGGAGGGCCGCCCTGTTTTTT
v_call: TRBV12-5; j_call: TRBJ2-5; d_call: .; clone_size: .; cdr3_aa: CASGPPLGQETQYF; cdr3_nt: TGTGCTAGTGGTCCTCCTCTAGGCCAAGAGACCCAGTACTTC
v_call: TRBV28; j_call: TRBJ1-2; d_call: .; clone_size: .; cdr3_aa: CASSRGIGNYGYTF; cdr3_nt: TGTGCCAGCAGCCGGGGAATTGGTAACTATGGCTACACCTTC
v_call: TRBV7-2; j_call: TRBJ1-6; d_call: TRBD1; clone_size: once; cdr3_aa: CASSLWGTGNSPLHF; cdr3_nt: TGTGCCAGCAGCTTATGGGGGACAGGGAATTCACCCCTCCACTTT
v_call: TRBV16; j_call: TRBJ1-5; d_call: .; clone_size: .; cdr3_aa: CASSQSGGSLGNQPQHF; cdr3_nt: TGTGCCAGCAGCCAATCAGGAGGGTCCCTTGGCAATCAGCCCCAGCATTTT
v_call: TRBV7-3; j_call: TRBJ1-1; d_call: .; clone_size: many; cdr3_aa: CASRASSGGTEAFF; cdr3_nt: TGTGCCAGCAGGGCTAGCTCGGGGGGCACTGAAGCTTTCTTT
v_call: TRBV9; j_call: TRBJ1-1; d_call: .; clone_size: .; cdr3_aa: CASSPKAEVGPEAFF; cdr3_nt: TGTGCCAGCAGCCCCAAGGCGGAGGTAGGGCCTGAAGCTTTCTTT
v_call: TRBV3-1/TRBV3-2; j_call: TRBJ2-7; d_call: .; clone_size: .; cdr3_aa: CASSLQVDRPYEQYF; cdr3_nt: TGTGCCAGCAGCCTCCAGGTGGACAGACCCTACGAGCAGTACTTC